The subject of this entry is one T cell receptor beta chain. This record comes from a study of blood T cell repertoires in COVID-19. Study-wide background: Both acute and convalescent COVID-19 samples were obtained from the United States, Italy and Spain. PBMCs, B-cell-depleted T cells, or T cells were the source of the cDNA or gDNA that made up the material.

Germline assignment: CDR1 SGHTA and CDR2 FQGNSA. The CDR3 has 13 residues. V lost 5 bases to trimming and J lost 6 bases; unmatched junction nucleotides: 6. As originally analysed: Estimation of nucleated cell counts relied on the amplification of reference gene primers. TCRdb's table, derived via immunoSEQ multiplex PCR, lists solely in-frame clones and lacks some. V and J calls and clone size come straight from that table; D and trimming were deduced from the DNA. The table lists about 180,000 clones, roughly 77% of them singletons. This clonotype originated in an older man with active or convalescent COVID-19. Sequencing input: peripheral blood. The J gene is TRBJ2-7, the V gene TRBV7-2; 8 bases are a match to TRBD1. DNA for the CDR3: TGTGCCAGCAGCGGGAGGACAGGGTTCGAGCAGTACTTC. This translates into CASSGRTGFEQYF.